A selection of T cell receptor beta chains follows, all from one sample in a study of cytomegalovirus exposure and HLA in healthy donors. Only in-frame clones appear in the TCRdb table, and some are missing; sequencing was by immunoSEQ multiplex PCR. The sample has about 190,000 clones; roughly 80% are singletons. The sequencing input was PBMCs. The receptors shown here come from a woman aged 18-29 years in good health and CMV-seronegative. The CDR3 runs from the conserved cysteine through the conserved F or W. D genes are given only for firm matches. Size is stated for part of the rows, as once, few or many counts, or as a class when the clone is expanded.

J gene: TRBJ2-7
clone size: NA
D gene: TRBD2
V gene: TRBV27
CDR3 protein: CASRREGLFSYEQYF
CDR3 DNA: TGTGCCAGCAGACGGGAGGGCCTGTTCTCCTACGAGCAGTACTTC

J gene: TRBJ2-3
clone size: NA
D gene: NA
V gene: TRBV28
CDR3 protein: CASTSKSTVVTDTQYF
CDR3 DNA: TGTGCCAGCACCTCAAAGTCAACAGTCGTCACAGATACGCAGTATTTT

J gene: TRBJ2-3
clone size: NA
D gene: NA
V gene: TRBV21-1
CDR3 protein: CASSNHSGPSTDTQYF
CDR3 DNA: TGTGCCAGCAGCAATCATTCAGGGCCCAGCACAGATACGCAGTATTTT

J gene: TRBJ2-1
clone size: NA
D gene: TRBD2
V gene: TRBV30
CDR3 protein: CAWNLAGVSYEQFF
CDR3 DNA: TGTGCCTGGAACCTAGCGGGAGTTTCGTATGAGCAGTTCTTC

J gene: TRBJ1-2
clone size: NA
D gene: TRBD1
V gene: TRBV19
CDR3 protein: CASSMIGTASIDGYTF
CDR3 DNA: TGTGCCAGTAGTATGATTGGGACAGCAAGCATCGATGGCTACACCTTC

J gene: TRBJ1-2
clone size: NA
D gene: NA
V gene: TRBV28
CDR3 protein: CASAANYGYTF
CDR3 DNA: TGTGCCAGCGCAGCTAACTATGGCTACACCTTC

J gene: TRBJ1-1
clone size: NA
D gene: TRBD1
V gene: TRBV5-1
CDR3 protein: CASSSGTGSTEAFF
CDR3 DNA: TGCGCCAGCAGCTCCGGGACAGGGTCCACTGAAGCTTTCTTT

J gene: TRBJ1-6
clone size: NA
D gene: NA
V gene: TRBV4-2
CDR3 protein: CASSQDGGTAHSPLHF
CDR3 DNA: TGTGCCAGCAGCCAAGATGGCGGTACGGCCCATTCACCCCTCCACTTT

J gene: TRBJ2-5
clone size: NA
D gene: NA
V gene: TRBV19
CDR3 protein: CASSREDSETQYF
CDR3 DNA: TGTGCCAGTAGTAGAGAGGACAGTGAGACCCAGTACTTC

J gene: TRBJ1-4
clone size: NA
D gene: TRBD1
V gene: TRBV10-3
CDR3 protein: CAISESTGGLVNEKLFF
CDR3 DNA: TGTGCCATCAGTGAGTCGACAGGGGGTTTGGTCAATGAAAAACTGTTTTTT

J gene: TRBJ2-1
clone size: few
D gene: NA
V gene: TRBV5-1
CDR3 protein: CASSLVASDNEQFF
CDR3 DNA: TGCGCCAGCAGCTTGGTAGCGAGCGATAATGAGCAGTTCTTC

J gene: TRBJ1-1
clone size: NA
D gene: TRBD1
V gene: TRBV5-1
CDR3 protein: CASSLGLQGAQTEAFF
CDR3 DNA: TGCGCCAGCAGCTTGGGACTCCAGGGGGCGCAGACTGAAGCTTTCTTT

J gene: TRBJ2-5
clone size: NA
D gene: NA
V gene: TRBV5-4
CDR3 protein: CASSQPGETQYF
CDR3 DNA: TGTGCCAGCAGCCAGCCAGGGGAGACCCAGTACTTC

J gene: TRBJ2-5
clone size: NA
D gene: NA
V gene: TRBV10-1
CDR3 protein: CASSESRVGETQYF
CDR3 DNA: TGCGCCAGCAGTGAGAGCAGGGTCGGTGAGACCCAGTACTTC

J gene: TRBJ2-2
clone size: once
D gene: NA
V gene: TRBV7-9
CDR3 protein: CASSPVVSAGELFF
CDR3 DNA: TGTGCCAGCAGCCCGGTTGTAAGTGCCGGGGAGCTGTTTTTT

J gene: TRBJ2-5
clone size: NA
D gene: TRBD2
V gene: TRBV30
CDR3 protein: CAWNTGTSGYGRTQYF
CDR3 DNA: TGTGCCTGGAATACCGGGACTAGCGGATATGGGCGGACCCAGTACTTC

J gene: TRBJ1-3
clone size: NA
D gene: TRBD1
V gene: TRBV18
CDR3 protein: CASSPIYRGSGNTIYF
CDR3 DNA: TGTGCCAGCTCACCTATATACAGGGGATCTGGAAACACCATATATTTT

J gene: TRBJ1-1
clone size: few
D gene: NA
V gene: TRBV10-2
CDR3 protein: CASSDRNLNTEAFF
CDR3 DNA: TGCGCCAGCAGTGATAGAAATCTAAACACTGAAGCTTTCTTT

J gene: TRBJ1-5
clone size: NA
D gene: TRBD1
V gene: TRBV19
CDR3 protein: CASSIVTGGSGGNQPQHF
CDR3 DNA: TGTGCCAGTAGTATAGTGACAGGGGGGAGTGGCGGCAATCAGCCCCAGCATTTT

J gene: TRBJ1-5
clone size: NA
D gene: TRBD1
V gene: TRBV30
CDR3 protein: CAWSVTGEQPQHF
CDR3 DNA: TGTGCCTGGAGTGTAACAGGGGAGCAGCCCCAGCATTTT

J gene: TRBJ2-1
clone size: NA
D gene: TRBD2
V gene: TRBV18
CDR3 protein: CASSPDGSGRANEQFF
CDR3 DNA: TGTGCCAGCTCACCAGACGGTAGCGGGAGGGCCAATGAGCAGTTCTTC

J gene: TRBJ2-3
clone size: NA
D gene: TRBD2
V gene: TRBV6-5
CDR3 protein: CASRDPTSATDTQYF
CDR3 DNA: TGTGCCAGCAGGGACCCGACTAGCGCCACAGATACGCAGTATTTT

J gene: TRBJ1-2
clone size: NA
D gene: NA
V gene: TRBV7-9
CDR3 protein: CASSPKGTGDLYGYTF
CDR3 DNA: TGTGCCAGCAGCCCCAAAGGTACAGGTGACCTCTATGGCTACACCTTC

J gene: TRBJ2-7
clone size: NA
D gene: TRBD2
V gene: TRBV7-9
CDR3 protein: CASSAPGLASSLREQYF
CDR3 DNA: TGTGCCAGCAGCGCTCCGGGACTAGCGTCTTCCCTTCGCGAGCAGTACTTC

J gene: TRBJ1-2
clone size: once
D gene: NA
V gene: TRBV30
CDR3 protein: CAWRSGSYGYTF
CDR3 DNA: TGTGCCTGGAGATCCGGGTCCTATGGCTACACCTTC

J gene: TRBJ2-5
clone size: NA
D gene: TRBD1
V gene: TRBV6-5
CDR3 protein: CASSYSGTGIQETQYF
CDR3 DNA: TGTGCCAGCAGTTACTCGGGGACAGGGATCCAAGAGACCCAGTACTTC

J gene: TRBJ2-7
clone size: few
D gene: NA
V gene: TRBV5-1
CDR3 protein: CASWGDLSYEQYF
CDR3 DNA: TGCGCCAGTTGGGGAGACTTATCCTACGAGCAGTACTTC